This T cell receptor (beta chain) emerged from a study of T cells expressing NK-cell markers. Across the study: Source material for TCR beta repertoires consisted of sorted CD3+CD56+NKG2C+, CD3+CD56+NKG2C- and CD3+CD56-NKG2C+ T cells.

The CDR3 is 15 amino acids. Germline V gives CDR1 SGHRS, CDR2 YFSETQ. Comments on this clonotype: No antigen is known for it.

Findings and limits, study-wide: In a handful of donors, dominant clonotypes made up roughly 28.3-65% of CD3+CD56-NKG2C+ cells.

With the 5' RACE reads reprocessed, TCRdb shows one record per CDR3 protein and no DNA. Here the sample table reports over 350,000 distinct CDR3 sequences. This TCR came from a woman in her fifties or sixties in good health. This chain uses TRBV5-1 with TRBJ2-7. Sequencing used blood T cells: a sorted CD56 or NKG2C T cell subset, CD4+ or CD8+ T cells, or bulk PBMC T cells (not recorded which). The CDR3 sequence: CASSNPQNPTLEQYF.